This T cell receptor beta chain stems from a study of early T cells in non-severe SARS-CoV-2 infection. TCRdb itself ran the 5' RACE reads through MiXCR, one entry per CDR3 protein. The sample records about 59,000 distinct CDR3 sequences, less than 15% being singletons. The length of the CDR3 is 14 residues. V was cut by 6 bases and J by 5 bases, with 11 bases left in between. The sequencing here drew on whole blood, taken at baseline. The TCR originated in an adult who was a healthcare worker with PCR-confirmed SARS-CoV-2 infection or an uninfected control (not recorded which). The V gene is TRBV12-3 or TRBV12-4, the J gene TRBJ1-6; no firm D call. CDR3 coding DNA: TGTGCCAGCAGGAGGGCGGGGAATAATTCACCCCTCCACTTT. Amino acids: CASRRAGNNSPLHF.